Sequencing of this T cell receptor (beta chain) was carried out in a study of T cells in Graves' hyperthyroidism and ophthalmopathy (dated by TCRdb to about 2019). Background on the whole study: Peripheral blood samples were taken at the time of initial diagnosis, prior to any treatment. The study also compared thyroid tissue and blood T-cell repertoires from several Graves' hyperthyroidism patients. The paper describes TCR Vbeta CDR3 sequencing of 120 to 150 peripheral blood samples, made up of 43 ophthalmopathy patients, over 70 hyperthyroidism patients and some 17 progressor patients. TCR V-J signatures able to tell the groups apart were searched for in a discovery cohort of 90 to 100 patients, of whom more than 40 had Graves' ophthalmopathy and under 65 had stable Graves' hyperthyroidism. For training and testing, the 100 or so patients in the discovery cohort were randomly divided in a 7:3 ratio. Following sampling, methimazole starting at 30 mg daily was given to hyperthyroidism patients, and high-dose intravenous methylprednisolone was given to ophthalmopathy patients. Prospective prediction of ophthalmopathy was tested in an independent validation cohort of 18 to 20 hyperthyroidism patients and 15 to 17 patients who later progressed to ophthalmopathy. Broad study findings and their caveats: Sample size was not statistically predetermined, and investigators were not blinded to group allocation. In cross-validation, a model built on a 13 V-J signature told ophthalmopathy apart from stable hyperthyroidism with approximately 90% sensitivity and roughly 81% specificity, and in testing the same model reached 80%/75%. Most expanded thyroid clonotypes (frequency above 0.001) were also found in blood, which suggests that blood repertoires may mirror thyroid immune responses. During validation, the model predicted progression to ophthalmopathy a median of about 5.9 months ahead of onset, with almost 71% sensitivity and almost 75% specificity.

V lost 4 bases and J lost 1 base; the stretch between them is 16 bases long. Sequences LGHNT (CDR1) and FRNRAP (CDR2) are obtained from the germline V gene. The CDR3 spans 16 residues, from the cysteine through the phenylalanine. Only the CDR3 part of the read is kept: 48 bases, read in frame from the first base. For this clonotype: The specificity of this receptor is unknown. Per-nucleotide qualities are absent, and no much larger clonotype sits a single base away.

A patient counted as having stable Graves' hyperthyroidism if no progression to ophthalmopathy occurred over 18 months of follow-up. Hyperthyroidism patients were newly diagnosed, with disease duration under 2 months, and aged 18 to 65 years. Any patient with an uncontrolled infection, another autoimmune disease, pregnancy or lactation was excluded. Clinical symptoms, serum thyroxine and TRAb, thyroid ultrasound, and orbital computed tomography formed the basis for the diagnoses. PBMCs were separated from 8 to 10 ml of fresh peripheral blood using Ficoll-Paque density gradient centrifugation. Total RNA was extracted with Trizol reagent, and quality was checked on an Agilent 2100 Bioanalyzer. TCR beta CDR3 regions were amplified from RNA transcripts. A first-round RT-PCR of the TCR CDR3 used the HTBI primer set with the Qiagen OneStep RT-PCR kit. The libraries were constructed in a second round of multiplex PCR and then size-selected and purified. Paired-end sequencing of the libraries was performed with 100 bp reads on an Illumina HiSeq2000. Concerning the study's data processing: Raw data were processed with SOAPnuke, discarding reads with adapters, uncalled bases, mean Phred below 15, or no exact constant-primer or identifier match. COPE v1.2.5 was used to merge high-quality paired reads, and clonotypes were defined as unique nucleotide sequences. Clonotypes were aligned to IMGT TRBV, TRBD and TRBJ reference segments using MiTCR v1.1. The analysis was restricted to V-J combinations with a frequency above 0.0001, which together covered 99.2% of the repertoires. A TCS score was defined as the ratio between F50 (clonal expansion) and ExV (chaos), using BLOSUM62-based TCRdist between CDR3 peptides within each V-J. Welch's t-statistics and random forest reduced 450 to 600 V-J features to 13, which were used in a naive Bayes classifier (R e1071). In TCRdb, the public reads were trimmed at Q25 with fastp and aligned with MiXCR, with productive beta chains retained. A single entry per CDR3 protein holds the most common genes and DNA from its merged rows. The V and J calls follow TCRdb's processing rather than the paper's. This sample comprises some 180,000 distinct CDR3 sequences, 15% to 20% of them detected only once. 25% to 30% of the sample rests with the top ten.

This sequence uses TRBV12-5 and TRBJ2-5; perhaps TRBD2 is the D gene, with 5 bases matching. This receptor was identified in a woman in her 50s with Graves' hyperthyroidism. The specimen sequenced was blood. The CDR3 protein is CASGSSLEVFQETQYF. In nucleotide form, the sequence is TGTGCTAGTGGTTCATCCCTGGAGGTATTCCAAGAGACCCAGTACTTC.